The clone carrying this TCR beta chain was observed many times. What it binds is not known. The data stem from a study of post-analysis software for immune sequencing data. In the study overall: Courses of disease covered relapsing-remitting, secondary progressive and progressive-relapsing multiple sclerosis.

Libraries were made from TCR beta cDNA, and they carried unique molecular identifiers. TCRdb fed the PCR reads into MiXCR, producing one record per CDR3 protein. There are 150,000 to 200,000 distinct CDR3 sequences in the sample; about 30% occur only once, and roughly 1.6% lies in the top ten. The germline V and J ends were trimmed by 7 bases and 1 base, with 7 bases remaining between them. The CDR3 has 12 residues. Study-level results: Four or five TRBV segments, TRBV5-6, TRBV5-1 and TRBV20-1 among them, were found more frequent in patients than controls. For normalized Chao1 diversity, multiple sclerosis patients scored significantly lower than controls did.

The sequenced sample consisted of blood. The J gene is TRBJ1-1, the V gene TRBV12-3 or TRBV12-4; TRBD1 is a possible D gene (6 bases). This clonotype originated in a girl aged 5-17 years with multiple sclerosis. The CDR3 bases are TGTGCCAGCAAAGGGGGGAACACTGAAGCTTTCTTT. Encoded protein: CASKGGNTEAFF.